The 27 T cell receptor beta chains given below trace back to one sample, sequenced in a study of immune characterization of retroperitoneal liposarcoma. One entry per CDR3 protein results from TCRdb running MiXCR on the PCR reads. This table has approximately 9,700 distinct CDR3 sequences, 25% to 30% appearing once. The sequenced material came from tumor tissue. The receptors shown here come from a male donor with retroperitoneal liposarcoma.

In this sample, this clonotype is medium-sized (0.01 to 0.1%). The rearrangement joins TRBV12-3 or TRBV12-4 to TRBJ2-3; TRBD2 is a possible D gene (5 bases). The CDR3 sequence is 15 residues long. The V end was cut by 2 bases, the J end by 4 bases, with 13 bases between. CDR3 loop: CASSLYRLAADTQYF. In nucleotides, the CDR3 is TGTGCCAGCAGTTTATATCGGCTAGCTGCAGATACGCAGTATTTT.

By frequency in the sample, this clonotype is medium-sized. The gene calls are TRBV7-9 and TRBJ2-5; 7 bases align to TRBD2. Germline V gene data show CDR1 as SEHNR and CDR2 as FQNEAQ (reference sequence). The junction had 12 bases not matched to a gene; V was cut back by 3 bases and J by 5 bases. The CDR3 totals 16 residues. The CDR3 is CASSFEDWGGRETQYF. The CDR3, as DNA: TGTGCCAGCAGCTTCGAGGATTGGGGGGGACGGGAGACCCAGTACTTC.

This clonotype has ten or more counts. The CDR3 reads CASSLKGQETQYF. In DNA form, the CDR3 reads TGTGCCAGCAGTTTAAAGGGCCAAGAGACCCAGTACTTC. The V gene is TRBV12-3 or TRBV12-4, the J gene TRBJ2-5, with unresolved D. CDR3 size: 13 residues. V dropped 2 bases and J dropped 1 base, with 5 bases sitting between them.

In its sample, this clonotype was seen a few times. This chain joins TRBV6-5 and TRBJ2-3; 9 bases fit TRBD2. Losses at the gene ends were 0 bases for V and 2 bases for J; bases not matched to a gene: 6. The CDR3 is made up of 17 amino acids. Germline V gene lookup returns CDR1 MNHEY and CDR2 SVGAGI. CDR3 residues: CASSYSGTSPITDTQYF. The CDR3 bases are TGTGCCAGCAGTTACTCCGGGACTAGCCCTATCACAGATACGCAGTATTTT.

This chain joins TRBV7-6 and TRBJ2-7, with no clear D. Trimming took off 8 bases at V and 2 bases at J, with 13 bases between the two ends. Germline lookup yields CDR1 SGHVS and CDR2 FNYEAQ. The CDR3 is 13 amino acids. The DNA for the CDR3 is TGTGCCAGCTCCTCGGCCAGCACCTACGAGCAGTACTTC. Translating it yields CASSSASTYEQYF.

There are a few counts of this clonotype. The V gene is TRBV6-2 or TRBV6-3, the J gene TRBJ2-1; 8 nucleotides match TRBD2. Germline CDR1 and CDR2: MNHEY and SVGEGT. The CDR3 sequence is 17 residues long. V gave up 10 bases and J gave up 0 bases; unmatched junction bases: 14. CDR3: CANSYGGGRSSYNEQFF. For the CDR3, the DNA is TGTGCCAACAGCTACGGGGGCGGGAGGAGCTCCTACAATGAGCAGTTCTTC.

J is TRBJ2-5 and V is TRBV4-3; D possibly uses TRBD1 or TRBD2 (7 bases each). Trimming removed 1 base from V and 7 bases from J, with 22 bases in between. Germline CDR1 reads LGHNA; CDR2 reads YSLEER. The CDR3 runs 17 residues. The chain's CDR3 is CASSQGGWAGGAGTQYF. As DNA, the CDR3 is TGCGCCAGCAGCCAAGGGGGATGGGCAGGGGGGGCGGGGACCCAGTACTTC.

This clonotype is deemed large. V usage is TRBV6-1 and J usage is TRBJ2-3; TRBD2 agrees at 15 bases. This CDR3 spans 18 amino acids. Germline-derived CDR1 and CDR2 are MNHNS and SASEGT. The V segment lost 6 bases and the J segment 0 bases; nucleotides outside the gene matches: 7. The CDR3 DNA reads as TGTGCCAGCAGACTGGGGACTAGCGGGAGGTCTAGCACAGATACGCAGTATTTT. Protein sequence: CASRLGTSGRSSTDTQYF.

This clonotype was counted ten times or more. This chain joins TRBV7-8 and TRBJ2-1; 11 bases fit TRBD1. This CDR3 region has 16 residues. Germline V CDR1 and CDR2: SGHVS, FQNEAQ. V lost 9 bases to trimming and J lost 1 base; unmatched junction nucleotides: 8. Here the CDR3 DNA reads TGTGCCAGTTTCGGACAGGGGGCGATTTCCTACAATGAGCAGTTCTTC. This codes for CASFGQGAISYNEQFF.

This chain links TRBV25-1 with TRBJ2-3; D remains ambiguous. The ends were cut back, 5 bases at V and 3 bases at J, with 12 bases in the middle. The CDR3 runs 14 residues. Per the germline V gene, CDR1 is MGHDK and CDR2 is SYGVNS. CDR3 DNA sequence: TGTGCCAGCAGTCGGCCAGCCCAGACAGATACGCAGTATTTT. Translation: CASSRPAQTDTQYF.

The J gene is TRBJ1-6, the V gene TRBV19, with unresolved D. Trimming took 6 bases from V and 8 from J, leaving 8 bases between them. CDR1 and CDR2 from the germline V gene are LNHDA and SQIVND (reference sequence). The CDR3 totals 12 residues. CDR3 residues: CASSLAHSPLHF. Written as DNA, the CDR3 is TGTGCCAGTAGCCTCGCCCATTCACCCCTCCACTTT. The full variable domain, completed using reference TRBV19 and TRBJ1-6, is DGGITQSPKYLFRKEGQNVTLSCEQNLNHDAMYWYRQDPGQGLRLIYYSQIVNDFQKGDIAEGYSVSREKKESFPLTVTSAQKNPTAFYLCASSLAHSPLHFGNGTRLTVT.

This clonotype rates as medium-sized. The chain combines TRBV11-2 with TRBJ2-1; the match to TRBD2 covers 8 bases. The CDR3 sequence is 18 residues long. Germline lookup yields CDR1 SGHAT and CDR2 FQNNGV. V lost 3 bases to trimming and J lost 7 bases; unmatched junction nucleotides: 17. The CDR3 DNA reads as TGTGCCAGCAGCTTTCCAGGTTTCGGGAGGGAAGGTCAGAATGAGCAGTTCTTC. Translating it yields CASSFPGFGREGQNEQFF.

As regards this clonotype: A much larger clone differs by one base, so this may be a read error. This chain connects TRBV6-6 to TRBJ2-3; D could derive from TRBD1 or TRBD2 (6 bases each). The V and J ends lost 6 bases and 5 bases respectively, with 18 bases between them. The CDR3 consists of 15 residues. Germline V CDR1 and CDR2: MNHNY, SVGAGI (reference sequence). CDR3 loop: CASSPRGLAVDTQYF. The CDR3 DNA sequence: TGTGCCAGCAGCCCGAGGGGGTTAGCGGTAGATACGCAGTATTTT.

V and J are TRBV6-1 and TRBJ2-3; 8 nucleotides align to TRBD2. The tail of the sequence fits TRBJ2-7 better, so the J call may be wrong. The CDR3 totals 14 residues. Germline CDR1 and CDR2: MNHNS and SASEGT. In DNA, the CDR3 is TGTGCCAGCACCGTTAGCGGGGTCGCCTACGAGCAGTACTTC. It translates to CASTVSGVAYEQYF.

CDR3 region: CASSLVAGEAYNEQFF. The CDR3 DNA follows: TGTGCCAGCAGCTTAGTGGCGGGGGAGGCCTACAATGAGCAGTTCTTC. This chain connects TRBV7-6 to TRBJ2-1, with TRBD2 identical over 7 bases. The J segment lost 2 bases and the V segment lost 1 base, leaving 5 bases of the junction unmatched. The germline CDR1 and CDR2 sequences are SGHVS and FNYEAQ. The CDR3 has 16 residues. The whole variable domain, remainder taken from reference TRBV7-6 and TRBJ2-1, is GAGVSQSPRYKVTKRGQDVALRCDPISGHVSLYWYRQALGQGPEFLTYFNYEAQQDKSGLPNDRFSAERPEGSISTLTIQRTEQRDSAMYRCASSLVAGEAYNEQFFGPGTRLTVL.

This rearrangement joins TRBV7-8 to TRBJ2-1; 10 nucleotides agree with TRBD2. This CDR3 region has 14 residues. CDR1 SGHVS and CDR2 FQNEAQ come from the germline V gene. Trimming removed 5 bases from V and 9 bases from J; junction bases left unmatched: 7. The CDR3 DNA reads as TGTGCCAGCAGCCCGAGACTAGCGGGCTTTGAGCAGTTCTTC. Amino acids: CASSPRLAGFEQFF.

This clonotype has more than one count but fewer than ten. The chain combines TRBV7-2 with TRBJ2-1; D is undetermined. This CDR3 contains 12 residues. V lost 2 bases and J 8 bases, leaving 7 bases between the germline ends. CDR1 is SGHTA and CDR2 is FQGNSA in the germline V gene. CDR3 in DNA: TGTGCCAGCAGCTTACAGTTGTATGAGCAGTTCTTC. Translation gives CASSLQLYEQFF. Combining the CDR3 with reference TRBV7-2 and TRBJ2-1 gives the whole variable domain GAGVSQSPSNKVTEKGKDVELRCDPISGHTALYWYRQSLGQGLEFLIYFQGNSAPDKSGLPSDRFSAERTGGSVSTLTIQRTQQEDSAVYLCASSLQLYEQFFGPGTRLTVL.

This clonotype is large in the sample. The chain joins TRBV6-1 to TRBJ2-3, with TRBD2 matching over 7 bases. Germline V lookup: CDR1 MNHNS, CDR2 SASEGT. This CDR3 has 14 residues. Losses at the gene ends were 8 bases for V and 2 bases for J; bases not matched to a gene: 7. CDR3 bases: TGTGCCAGCGGGGGTCGGGGGGTCACAGATACGCAGTATTTT. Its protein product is CASGGRGVTDTQYF.

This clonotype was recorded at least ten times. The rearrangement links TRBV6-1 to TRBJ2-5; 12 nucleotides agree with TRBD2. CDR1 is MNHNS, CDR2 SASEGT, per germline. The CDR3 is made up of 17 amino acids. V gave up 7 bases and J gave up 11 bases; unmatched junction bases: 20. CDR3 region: CASTTKRGTSGFNEQYF. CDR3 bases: TGTGCCAGCACAACCAAGCGCGGGACTAGCGGGTTTAATGAGCAGTACTTC.

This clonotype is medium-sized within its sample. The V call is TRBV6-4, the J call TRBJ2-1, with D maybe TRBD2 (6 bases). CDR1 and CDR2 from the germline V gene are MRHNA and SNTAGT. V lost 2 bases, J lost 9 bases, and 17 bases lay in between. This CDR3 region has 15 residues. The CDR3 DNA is TGTGCCAGCAGTGACGGGGACTCTGAAGCGGCTGAGCAGTTCTTC. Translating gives CASSDGDSEAAEQFF.

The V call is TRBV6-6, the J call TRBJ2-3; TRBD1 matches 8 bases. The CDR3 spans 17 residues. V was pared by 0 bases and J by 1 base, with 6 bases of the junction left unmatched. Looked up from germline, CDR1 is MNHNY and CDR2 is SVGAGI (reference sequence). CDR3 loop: CASSYSWTGFGTDTQYF. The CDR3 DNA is TGTGCCAGCAGTTACTCCTGGACAGGGTTCGGCACAGATACGCAGTATTTT.

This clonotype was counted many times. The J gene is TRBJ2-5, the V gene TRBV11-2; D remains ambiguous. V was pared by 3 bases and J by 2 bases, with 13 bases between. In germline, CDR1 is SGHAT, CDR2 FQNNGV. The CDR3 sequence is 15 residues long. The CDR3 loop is CASSFASQSQETQYF. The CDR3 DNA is TGTGCCAGCAGCTTTGCGTCACAGAGTCAAGAGACCCAGTACTTC.

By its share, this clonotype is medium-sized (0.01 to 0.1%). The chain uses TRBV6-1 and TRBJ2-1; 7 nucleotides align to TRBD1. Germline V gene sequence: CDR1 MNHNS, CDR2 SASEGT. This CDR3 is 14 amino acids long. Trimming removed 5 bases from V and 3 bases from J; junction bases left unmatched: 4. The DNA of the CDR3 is TGTGCCAGCAGTTTAGGGACAGTCTACAATGAGCAGTTCTTC. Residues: CASSLGTVYNEQFF.

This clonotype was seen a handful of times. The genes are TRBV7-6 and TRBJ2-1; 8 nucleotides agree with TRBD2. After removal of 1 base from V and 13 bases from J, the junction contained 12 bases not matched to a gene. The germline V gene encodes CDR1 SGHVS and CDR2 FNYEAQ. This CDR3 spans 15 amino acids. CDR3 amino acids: CASSLVIAGWKTQFF. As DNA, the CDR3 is TGTGCCAGCAGCTTAGTGATAGCGGGATGGAAGACCCAGTTCTTC.

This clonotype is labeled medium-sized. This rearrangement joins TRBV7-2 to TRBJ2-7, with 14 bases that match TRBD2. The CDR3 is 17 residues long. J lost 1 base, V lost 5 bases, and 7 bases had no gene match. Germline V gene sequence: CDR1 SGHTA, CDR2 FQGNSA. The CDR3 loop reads CASSRGTSGSKSYEQYF. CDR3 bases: TGTGCCAGCAGCCGCGGGACTAGCGGGAGTAAGTCCTACGAGCAGTACTTC.

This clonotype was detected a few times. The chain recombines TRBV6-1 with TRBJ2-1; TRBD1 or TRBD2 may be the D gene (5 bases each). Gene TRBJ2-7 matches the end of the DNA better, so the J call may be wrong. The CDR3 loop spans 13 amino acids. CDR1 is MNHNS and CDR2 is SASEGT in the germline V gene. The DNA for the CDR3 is TGTGCCAGCAGTTCGGGACGATTTTACGAGCAGTACTTC. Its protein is CASSSGRFYEQYF.

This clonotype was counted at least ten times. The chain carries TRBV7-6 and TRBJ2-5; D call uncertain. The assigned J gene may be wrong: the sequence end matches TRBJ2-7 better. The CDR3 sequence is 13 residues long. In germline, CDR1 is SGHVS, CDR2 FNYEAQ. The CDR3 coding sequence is TGTGCCAGCAGCACCCCGGCCCGCCTCGAGCAGTACTTC. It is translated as CASSTPARLEQYF.